The rows below give T cell receptor beta chains drawn from one sample of a study of blood T cell repertoires in COVID-19. This table comes from immunoSEQ multiplex PCR, and its TCRdb copy is limited to in-frame clones, with some not included. The sample includes approximately 270,000 clones, around 93% seen only once; the top ten take approximately 3%. Input material: PBMCs or T cells enriched from blood (not recorded which). The receptors originated from a middle-aged man who had been exposed to COVID-19. Each CDR3 is given with its conserved first and last residue. Each record gives: D gene, V gene, J gene, clone size, CDR3 DNA, CDR3 protein. The D gene is left open where the match is weak. Clone size is shown for a subset of rows, as once, few, many or a class of expanded clone.

>TRBD1|TRBV19|TRBJ1-4|-
TGTGCCAGTAGTTCGAGAGGGACAGATAATGAAAAACTGTTTTTT
CASSSRGTDNEKLFF
>TRBD1|TRBV6-4|TRBJ1-1|-
TGTGCCAGCAGTGACTCGACAGGGGCGAAGACTGAAGCTTTCTTT
CASSDSTGAKTEAFF
>TRBD1|TRBV7-3|TRBJ2-6|-
TGTGCCAGCAGCTTAAACGGACAGGCTGGGGCCAACGTCCTGACTTTC
CASSLNGQAGANVLTF
>TRBD1|TRBV18|TRBJ2-1|-
TGTGCCAGCAAACGCGGACAGGAGGAATACAATGAGCAGTTCTTC
CASKRGQEEYNEQFF
>-|TRBV5-6|TRBJ2-1|once
TGTGCCAGCAGCACCACAGACAATGAGCAGTTCTTC
CASSTTDNEQFF
>-|TRBV7-8|TRBJ1-1|-
TGTGCCAGCAGCTCAGAAGGGGGTTGGGACACTGAAGCTTTCTTT
CASSSEGGWDTEAFF
>TRBD2|TRBV6-5|TRBJ2-2|-
TGTGCCTCATCATTCACGACTAGCGATAACGGGGAGCTGTTTTTT
CASSFTTSDNGELFF
>-|TRBV24-1|TRBJ2-2|-
TGTGCCACCAGTGATTTGCCTACCCAAACAGGGAACACCGGGGAGCTGTTTTTT
CATSDLPTQTGNTGELFF
>TRBD2|TRBV9|TRBJ2-2|-
TGTGCCAGCAGCGTCCCCGGGACTAGCGGGAACACCGGGGAGCTGTTTTTT
CASSVPGTSGNTGELFF
>-|TRBV27|TRBJ1-2|-
TGTGCCAGCAGTTTATCGGGATTGAGACAGCTTTCTAACTATGGCTACACCTTC
CASSLSGLRQLSNYGYTF
>TRBD2|TRBV6-5|TRBJ2-2|-
TGTGCCCACCGGGAGGCGAACACCGGGGAGCTGTTTTTT
CAHREANTGELFF
>-|TRBV20-1|TRBJ2-3|-
TGCAGTGCTAGTGGATTGGGGGGAGTAGGTGATACGCAGTATTTT
CSASGLGGVGDTQYF
>TRBD2|TRBV28|TRBJ2-7|-
TGTGCCAGCAGTCCTCGGACTAGCGGGAGGGCCCACGAGCAGTACTTC
CASSPRTSGRAHEQYF
>TRBD2|TRBV10-1|TRBJ2-3|-
TGCGCCAGCAGTGTCTCGCCTGGGGGGGGAGGAGTAGATACGCAGTATTTT
CASSVSPGGGGVDTQYF
>TRBD1|TRBV2|TRBJ1-6|-
TGTGCCAGCAGTGACAGGGGGCAACTGGGGAATTCACCCCTCCACTTT
CASSDRGQLGNSPLHF
>-|TRBV27|TRBJ2-7|-
TGTGCCAGCAGTTTCCAGGCAAGCACCTACGAGCAGTACTTC
CASSFQASTYEQYF
>-|TRBV21-1|TRBJ2-4|-
TGTGCCAGCACCCCTTCAAAAGGGTTGACTAGCGGGAGGGAAGGCATTCAGTACTTC
CASTPSKGLTSGREGIQYF
>-|TRBV7-9|TRBJ1-4|-
TGTGCCAGCAGCTATTCACAGGGCGGGACTAATGAAAAACTGTTTTTT
CASSYSQGGTNEKLFF
>-|TRBV18|TRBJ2-3|-
TGTGCCAGCTCACCAAGGGACACCTCCTCCACAGATACGCAGTATTTT
CASSPRDTSSTDTQYF
>-|TRBV21-1|TRBJ1-5|once
TGTGCCAGCAGCAAAGAGGACAGGGTCCCGCAGCCCCAGCATTTT
CASSKEDRVPQPQHF
>-|TRBV6-1|TRBJ2-7|-
TGTGCCAGCAGTGATGTAGTGGACAGCTACGAGCAGTACTTC
CASSDVVDSYEQYF
>-|TRBV27|TRBJ1-5|-
TGTGCCAGCAGTTTATCGGAGGGAGAACAGCCCCAGCATTTT
CASSLSEGEQPQHF
>-|TRBV29-1|TRBJ2-7|-
TGCAGCGTCGAACTAGCCGAACCCTACGAGCAGTACTTC
CSVELAEPYEQYF
>-|TRBV28|TRBJ1-6|-
TGTGCCAGCATAGAGGGTGGGGGGGCATATAATTCACCCCTCCACTTT
CASIEGGGAYNSPLHF
>-|TRBV27|TRBJ2-7|-
TGTGCCAGCAGTTTATACAGCCCGCGAATCTCCTACGAGCAGTACTTC
CASSLYSPRISYEQYF
>-|TRBV6-1|TRBJ1-1|-
TGTGCCAGCAGTGAGGTACAGGGTACTGAAGCTTTCTTT
CASSEVQGTEAFF
>-|TRBV30|TRBJ1-5|once
TGTGCCTGGAGTTGGGGGCAGAGCAATCAGCCCCAGCATTTT
CAWSWGQSNQPQHF
>-|TRBV28|TRBJ1-4|once
TGTGCCAGCACCAATCGAACGGGAACTAATAATGAAAAACTGTTTTTT
CASTNRTGTNNEKLFF
>TRBD1|TRBV18|TRBJ1-2|once
TGTGCCAGCCGGCCGGGACAGGGTTACTATGGCTACACCTTC
CASRPGQGYYGYTF
>-|TRBV30|TRBJ2-3|-
TGTGCCTGGAGTGTCCTGGGGGGAAAGGACACAGATACGCAGTATTTT
CAWSVLGGKDTDTQYF
>-|TRBV6-6|TRBJ1-2|-
TGTGCCAGCAGTTCGGGACTCATGAGCGGCTATGGCTACACCTTC
CASSSGLMSGYGYTF
>-|TRBV7-9|TRBJ2-1|-
TGTGCCAGCAGCCCGTGGGACTGGAATGAGCAGTTCTTC
CASSPWDWNEQFF
>TRBD2|TRBV30|TRBJ2-7|-
TGTGCCTGGACCCGAGGGAGGGGACCCTACGAGCAGTACTTC
CAWTRGRGPYEQYF
>-|TRBV28|TRBJ2-7|once
TGTGCCAGCAGCCCGGCCAGCGCGAGCTCCTACGAGCAGTACTTC
CASSPASASSYEQYF
>TRBD2|TRBV5-1|TRBJ2-1|-
TGCGCCAGCAGCCACCATTTAGCGGGGATTAACAATGAGCAGTTCTTC
CASSHHLAGINNEQFF
>TRBD2|TRBV7-9|TRBJ2-7|-
TGTGCCAGCAGCTTACTCAGCGGGAGCAGTGAGCAGTACTTC
CASSLLSGSSEQYF
>-|TRBV11-2|TRBJ2-7|-
TGTGCCAGCAGCTTTACCAAGCGGGCGACCTACGAGCAGTACTTC
CASSFTKRATYEQYF
>TRBD1|TRBV24-1|TRBJ2-2|-
TGTGCCACCAGTCAAGGCAGGGGGCGCGCGGGCTCCCGGGAGCTGTTTTTT
CATSQGRGRAGSRELFF
>TRBD1|TRBV6-2/TRBV6-3|TRBJ2-1|-
TGTGCCAGCAGCTCAGGGGGCAAGTCGTTCTTC
CASSSGGKSFF
>-|TRBV27|TRBJ1-2|-
TGTGCCAGCAGTTTATCTCAGGGCCACTATGGCTACACCTTC
CASSLSQGHYGYTF
>TRBD1|TRBV19|TRBJ1-2|-
TGTGCCACGTCCCGGGACAGGGGTGGCTACACCTTC
CATSRDRGGYTF
>-|TRBV6-5|TRBJ2-1|-
TGTGCCAGCAGTTACTCGTGGAGTTCCTACAATGAGCAGTTCTTC
CASSYSWSSYNEQFF